A selection of T cell receptor beta chains follows, all from one sample in a study of OX40 agonist ivuxolimab in advanced cancers. This table comes from immunoSEQ multiplex PCR, and its TCRdb copy is limited to in-frame clones, with some not included. Here the sample spans 65,000 to 95,000 clones, roughly 88% being singletons. The sequenced sample was CD4+ or CD8+ T cells sorted from blood, obtained in a trial of the OX40 agonist ivuxolimab. The receptors derive from an adult with an advanced solid tumor such as melanoma, head and neck, liver or kidney cancer. Each CDR3 is given with its conserved first and last residue. The D gene is left open where the match is weak. Not all rows give a size; the values are once, few, many and, for expanded clones, a class.

d_call j_call clone_size v_call cdr3_nt cdr3_aa
TRBD1 TRBJ1-5 . TRBV6-4 TGTGCCAGCAGTGACCCTTCCGGGACAGGGGGCGTCAATCAGCCCCAGCATTTT CASSDPSGTGGVNQPQHF
. TRBJ1-2 many TRBV19 TGTGCCAGTAGTCTCCCTTTTGGGGGCACACAACCCTATGGGGGCTATCCGGCCTTC CASSLPFGGTQPYGGYPAF
. TRBJ1-4 few TRBV29-1 TGCAGCGTCAGGGACATAAATGAAAAACTGTTTTTT CSVRDINEKLFF
. TRBJ2-2 . TRBV28 TGTGCCAGCAGCGCGGGACACCAGAACACCGGGGAGCTGTTTTTT CASSAGHQNTGELFF
. TRBJ1-4 . TRBV25-1 TGTGCCAGCAGTGAACACACCAATACAGGGCGGGAAAAACTGTTTTTT CASSEHTNTGREKLFF
TRBD2 TRBJ2-3 once TRBV18 TGTGCCAGCTCACTTCGGACTAGCGGGGGAGACACGCAGTATTTT CASSLRTSGGDTQYF
. TRBJ1-5 few TRBV30 TGTGCCTGGAGTGGGAGTAGTTGGGGCAATCAGCCCCAGCATTTT CAWSGSSWGNQPQHF
. TRBJ1-5 . TRBV6-1 TGTGCCAGCAGCCCGGGACCAGTCAATCAGCCCCAGCATTTT CASSPGPVNQPQHF
. TRBJ1-6 few TRBV27 TGTGCCAGCAGTTACTATAATTCACCCCTCCACTTT CASSYYNSPLHF
TRBD2 TRBJ2-7 . TRBV4-2 TGTGCCAGCAGCCAAGAAGGAGGACTAGCGGGATGGTACGAGCAGTACTTC CASSQEGGLAGWYEQYF
. TRBJ1-1 . TRBV4-2 TGTGCCAGCAGCCCATTCGAGGAGGGAGTTCGGAACACTGAAGCTTTCTTT CASSPFEEGVRNTEAFF
TRBD1 TRBJ1-6 . TRBV15 TGTGCCACCAGCAGAACTACAGGGGGGCCTGATTCACCCCTCCACTTT CATSRTTGGPDSPLHF
. TRBJ1-1 . TRBV5-1 TGCGCCAGCAGCTTTTCGGAGAACACTGAAGCTTTCTTT CASSFSENTEAFF
. TRBJ2-1 . TRBV5-4 TGTGCCAGCAGCCCGGGCGGGCAGACTAATGAGCAGTTCTTC CASSPGGQTNEQFF
TRBD1 TRBJ1-1 . TRBV19 TGTGCCAGTAGCCGGGACAGGGGGTTGAACACTGAAGCTTTCTTT CASSRDRGLNTEAFF
. TRBJ2-1 . TRBV18 TGTGCCAGCTCACCAACAGGGTTTGAGCAGTTCTTC CASSPTGFEQFF
. TRBJ1-1 once TRBV30 TGTGCCTGGAGTGTATGGGGCCGTGGATACACTGAAGCTTTCTTT CAWSVWGRGYTEAFF
. TRBJ2-5 . TRBV7-7 TGTGCTAGCAGCTTAGAGGGCCTGGCTGTGGAGACCCAGTACTTC CASSLEGLAVETQYF
TRBD2 TRBJ2-3 . TRBV7-2 TGTGCCAGCAGCTTAGTGGGGACTAGCGGATCCACAGATACGCAGTATTTT CASSLVGTSGSTDTQYF
. TRBJ1-4 . TRBV7-9 TGTGCCAGCAGCTTGATCCCCCAGGGGCGAATACTTGAAAAACTGTTTTTT CASSLIPQGRILEKLFF
. TRBJ2-1 . TRBV9 TGTGCCAGCAGCGTAGGGAAAGGGAGTAGCTCCTACAATGAGCAGTTCTTC CASSVGKGSSSYNEQFF
. TRBJ1-1 . TRBV10-3 TGTGCCATCAGTGAAGCCCCCGTGGCGAACACTGAAGCTTTCTTT CAISEAPVANTEAFF
. TRBJ1-1 . TRBV2 TGTGCCAGCACTCGGGGGCGGGACACTGAAGCTTTCTTT CASTRGRDTEAFF
. TRBJ2-3 . TRBV5-4 TGTGCCAGCAGCCGAGGAGTCACCACAGATACGCAGTATTTT CASSRGVTTDTQYF
. TRBJ1-1 . TRBV21-1 TGTGCCAGCAGCAGGGGTCGGGCTACTGAAGCTTTCTTT CASSRGRATEAFF
. TRBJ1-2 . TRBV18 TGTGCCAGCTCACCAGGGACGGGGGGTCGGTTTTATGGCTACACCTTC CASSPGTGGRFYGYTF
. TRBJ1-1 . TRBV27 TGTGCCAGCAGTTTACGGGCAGGGACGACTGAAGCTTTCTTT CASSLRAGTTEAFF
TRBD1 TRBJ2-5 . TRBV30 TGTGCCTGGAGCCCGACAGGGGTGGAGACCCAGTACTTC CAWSPTGVETQYF
. TRBJ2-3 . TRBV9 TGTGCCAGCAGCGTAGGTAGGGGGGCGACGGGAGATACGCAGTATTTT CASSVGRGATGDTQYF
. TRBJ1-5 . TRBV6-6 TGTGCCAGCAGTTACTCGATTGGGCAGCCCCAGCATTTT CASSYSIGQPQHF
TRBD1 TRBJ2-7 once TRBV5-1 TGCGCCAGCAGTGGGACAGAATGGGGCGAGCAGTACTTC CASSGTEWGEQYF